This entry lists 5 T cell receptor beta chains sequenced from one sample in a study of T cells in tumors after PD-1 blockade. The assay was immunoSEQ multiplex PCR, and TCRdb's table has in-frame clones only and misses some. The sample consists of approximately 46,000 clones, 79% of them appearing once. Sequenced here: PBMCs, sampled before anti-PD-1 treatment. The receptors were sampled from a human donor with basal cell carcinoma.

This chain joins TRBV27 and TRBJ2-5; D unresolved. The CDR3 runs to 11 residues. Germline lookup yields CDR1 MNHEY and CDR2 SMNVEV (reference sequence). V lost 9 bases, J lost 6 bases, and 11 bases lay in between. This chain's CDR3 is CARWVGKTQYF. CDR3 DNA: TGTGCCAGATGGGTTGGAAAGACCCAGTACTTC.

This clone was seen more than once but under ten times. The chain has TRBV12-3 or TRBV12-4 and TRBJ2-5; D uncertain. V was cut by 5 bases and J by 0 bases, with 7 bases left in between. This CDR3 has 13 amino acids. CDR3 coding DNA: TGTGCCAGCAGTCCTCGCGACCAAGAGACCCAGTACTTC. Its translation: CASSPRDQETQYF.

The J gene is TRBJ2-7, the V gene TRBV30, with a possible D match to TRBD2 (6 bases). Trimming removed 2 bases from V and 0 bases from J, with 11 bases in between. The CDR3 loop spans 14 amino acids. From germline, CDR1 is GTSNPN and CDR2 SVGIG (reference sequence). As DNA, the CDR3 is TGTGCCTGGAGTCCGGGAGTCTCCTCCTACGAGCAGTACTTC. It encodes CAWSPGVSSYEQYF.

In regard to this clone: This CDR3 is also generated by other DNA sequences in the sample. This chain connects TRBV28 to TRBJ1-6; possible D gene TRBD1, 5 bases. There are 17 residues in the CDR3. V was clipped by 3 bases and J by 2 bases, with 14 bases between them. Germline V CDR1 and CDR2: MDHEN, SYDVKM. CDR3 sequence reads: CASSFGGARTYNSPLHF. The CDR3 DNA reads as TGTGCCAGCAGTTTTGGAGGGGCGCGCACCTATAATTCACCCCTCCACTTT.

With regard to this clone: The sample contains more than one DNA sequence encoding this CDR3. The rearrangement links TRBV3-1 (or the pseudogene TRBV3-2) to TRBJ2-7; 9 bases are a match to TRBD1. Germline V gene data show CDR1 as LGHDT and CDR2 as YNNKEL (reference sequence). Trimming cost V 2 bases and J 4 bases; bases outside gene matches: 3. The CDR3 contains 14 residues. CDR3 nucleotides: TGTGCCAGCAGCCAACCGGGACAGGGATACGAGCAGTACTTC. This encodes CASSQPGQGYEQYF.